These T cell receptor beta chains were read from a single sample in a study of T-cell memory formation after mild COVID-19. MiXCR, run by TCRdb on the 5' RACE reads, gives a single entry per CDR3 protein. The data show some 40,000 distinct CDR3 sequences, approximately 6.8% seen once. Sequenced material: PBMCs or a T cell subset sorted from them (not recorded which). The receptors shown here come from a man between 18 and 35 years old who had mild COVID-19 (a few samples of this study predate the infection). Cell type and time point are not known. CDR3s include the opening cysteine and the closing phenylalanine or tryptophan. D genes are given only for firm matches. Rows may omit the clone size; those that give it use once, few, many or a size class.

v_call: TRBV7-9; j_call: TRBJ2-1; clone_size: NA; d_call: NA; cdr3_aa: CASSLGWWSGARNEQFF; cdr3_nt: TGTGCCAGCAGCTTAGGGTGGTGGTCGGGGGCGAGAAATGAGCAGTTCTTC
v_call: TRBV7-9; j_call: TRBJ2-5; clone_size: many; d_call: NA; cdr3_aa: CASSLVGGAQYF; cdr3_nt: TGTGCCAGCAGCTTAGTGGGTGGCGCCCAGTACTTC
v_call: TRBV7-2; j_call: TRBJ1-2; clone_size: few; d_call: NA; cdr3_aa: CASSVDSLGSYTF; cdr3_nt: TGTGCCAGCAGCGTGGACAGCTTGGGGAGCTACACCTTC
v_call: TRBV5-1; j_call: TRBJ2-3; clone_size: many; d_call: TRBD2; cdr3_aa: CASSLVPSGGNTDTQYF; cdr3_nt: TGCGCCAGCAGCTTGGTTCCTAGCGGGGGGAACACAGATACGCAGTATTTT
v_call: TRBV12-3/TRBV12-4; j_call: TRBJ1-1; clone_size: NA; d_call: NA; cdr3_aa: CASSLYGTNTEAFF; cdr3_nt: TGTGCCAGCAGTTTATACGGAACGAACACTGAAGCTTTCTTT
v_call: TRBV20-1; j_call: TRBJ2-3; clone_size: medium-sized; d_call: NA; cdr3_aa: CSADERGTDTQYF; cdr3_nt: TGCAGTGCCGACGAACGAGGAACAGATACGCAGTATTTT
v_call: TRBV2; j_call: TRBJ2-5; clone_size: NA; d_call: NA; cdr3_aa: CASKYQETQYF; cdr3_nt: TGTGCCAGCAAGTATCAAGAGACCCAGTACTTC
v_call: TRBV12-3/TRBV12-4; j_call: TRBJ2-1; clone_size: few; d_call: NA; cdr3_aa: CASSFEVGEQFF; cdr3_nt: TGTGCCAGCAGTTTCGAGGTTGGTGAGCAGTTCTTC
v_call: TRBV20-1; j_call: TRBJ2-5; clone_size: few; d_call: NA; cdr3_aa: CSAREVVGRETQYF; cdr3_nt: TGCAGTGCTAGAGAGGTAGTAGGGAGAGAGACCCAGTACTTC
v_call: TRBV20-1; j_call: TRBJ1-5; clone_size: many; d_call: NA; cdr3_aa: CSAIGASNQPQHF; cdr3_nt: TGCAGTGCTATTGGGGCGAGCAATCAGCCCCAGCATTTT
v_call: TRBV27; j_call: TRBJ2-1; clone_size: few; d_call: NA; cdr3_aa: CASRSGLDNEQFF; cdr3_nt: TGTGCCAGCAGATCCGGGTTAGACAATGAGCAGTTCTTC
v_call: TRBV6-2/TRBV6-3; j_call: TRBJ1-2; clone_size: NA; d_call: TRBD1; cdr3_aa: CASGTEINYGYTF; cdr3_nt: TGTGCCAGCGGGACAGAAATTAACTATGGCTACACCTTC
v_call: TRBV3-1; j_call: TRBJ1-2; clone_size: few; d_call: NA; cdr3_aa: CASSQSSAGYNYGYTF; cdr3_nt: TGTGCCAGCAGCCAATCGTCGGCAGGGTATAACTATGGCTACACCTTC
v_call: TRBV27; j_call: TRBJ2-2; clone_size: NA; d_call: NA; cdr3_aa: CASTPDGELFF; cdr3_nt: TGTGCCAGCACTCCCGACGGGGAGCTGTTTTTT
v_call: TRBV4-1; j_call: TRBJ1-5; clone_size: many; d_call: NA; cdr3_aa: CASSQEGAGSQHF; cdr3_nt: TGCGCCAGCAGCCAAGAAGGGGCAGGGAGCCAGCATTTT
v_call: TRBV3-1; j_call: TRBJ1-4; clone_size: NA; d_call: NA; cdr3_aa: CASSQFREKLFF; cdr3_nt: TGTGCCAGCAGCCAGTTCCGGGAAAAACTGTTTTTT
v_call: TRBV20-1; j_call: TRBJ2-5; clone_size: NA; d_call: NA; cdr3_aa: CSAPGAGAETQYF; cdr3_nt: TGCAGTGCTCCCGGCGCGGGGGCAGAGACCCAGTACTTC
v_call: TRBV5-1; j_call: TRBJ2-3; clone_size: NA; d_call: NA; cdr3_aa: CASSLFSSGSPDTQYF; cdr3_nt: TGCGCCAGCAGCTTGTTCTCATCGGGGTCCCCAGATACGCAGTATTTT
v_call: TRBV5-6; j_call: TRBJ2-5; clone_size: many; d_call: NA; cdr3_aa: CASSFLSGETQYF; cdr3_nt: TGTGCCAGCAGCTTTCTAAGCGGAGAGACCCAGTACTTC
v_call: TRBV12-3/TRBV12-4; j_call: TRBJ2-1; clone_size: NA; d_call: NA; cdr3_aa: CASSLSLDRLPFF; cdr3_nt: TGTGCCAGCAGTCTCTCACTAGACAGGTTACCGTTCTTC
v_call: TRBV12-3/TRBV12-4; j_call: TRBJ2-3; clone_size: many; d_call: NA; cdr3_aa: CASSLLLAGDTQYF; cdr3_nt: TGTGCCAGCAGTTTATTACTAGCTGGAGATACGCAGTATTTT
v_call: TRBV10-3; j_call: TRBJ2-3; clone_size: few; d_call: TRBD2; cdr3_aa: CASYSGEGDTQYF; cdr3_nt: TGTGCCTCTTACTCTGGGGAGGGAGATACGCAGTATTTT
v_call: TRBV5-1; j_call: TRBJ2-5; clone_size: many; d_call: TRBD1; cdr3_aa: CASSSSRQGGTQYF; cdr3_nt: TGCGCCAGCAGTTCCTCCCGACAGGGCGGGACCCAGTACTTC
v_call: TRBV19; j_call: TRBJ1-4; clone_size: NA; d_call: NA; cdr3_aa: CASSMGGRNEKLFF; cdr3_nt: TGTGCCAGTAGTATGGGTGGTCGGAATGAAAAACTGTTTTTT
v_call: TRBV9; j_call: TRBJ2-5; clone_size: few; d_call: NA; cdr3_aa: CASSVSGVGETQYF; cdr3_nt: TGTGCCAGCAGCGTTTCAGGGGTTGGGGAGACCCAGTACTTC
v_call: TRBV5-1; j_call: TRBJ1-2; clone_size: NA; d_call: NA; cdr3_aa: CASSLGGGEGYTF; cdr3_nt: TGCGCCAGCAGCTTGGGGGGCGGAGAGGGCTACACCTTC
v_call: TRBV4-3; j_call: TRBJ2-3; clone_size: many; d_call: TRBD2; cdr3_aa: CASSQELAGGTDTQYF; cdr3_nt: TGCGCCAGCAGCCAAGAGCTAGCGGGGGGCACAGATACGCAGTATTTT
v_call: TRBV4-3; j_call: TRBJ1-3; clone_size: few; d_call: NA; cdr3_aa: CASSHRTPEENTIYF; cdr3_nt: TGCGCCAGCAGCCACCGGACCCCGGAAGAAAACACCATATATTTT
v_call: TRBV4-1; j_call: TRBJ1-1; clone_size: NA; d_call: NA; cdr3_aa: CASSQDPGQDEAFF; cdr3_nt: TGCGCCAGCAGCCAAGACCCGGGCCAGGATGAAGCTTTCTTT
v_call: TRBV18; j_call: TRBJ1-4; clone_size: few; d_call: NA; cdr3_aa: CASSPRTGPTNEKLFF; cdr3_nt: TGTGCCAGCTCACCACGGACGGGGCCCACTAATGAAAAACTGTTTTTT
v_call: TRBV12-3/TRBV12-4; j_call: TRBJ1-5; clone_size: NA; d_call: TRBD1; cdr3_aa: CASSQQGTGNQPQHF; cdr3_nt: TGTGCCAGCAGTCAACAGGGGACGGGCAATCAGCCCCAGCATTTT
v_call: TRBV11-2; j_call: TRBJ1-3; clone_size: NA; d_call: NA; cdr3_aa: CASSSRLLSGNTIYF; cdr3_nt: TGTGCCAGCAGCTCAAGACTCCTCTCTGGAAACACCATATATTTT
v_call: TRBV9; j_call: TRBJ2-3; clone_size: NA; d_call: NA; cdr3_aa: CASSAHSSTDTQYF; cdr3_nt: TGTGCCAGCAGCGCCCACTCCAGCACAGATACGCAGTATTTT
v_call: TRBV7-9; j_call: TRBJ1-5; clone_size: many; d_call: NA; cdr3_aa: CASSWDFNQPQHF; cdr3_nt: TGTGCCAGCAGCTGGGATTTCAATCAGCCCCAGCATTTT
v_call: TRBV29-1; j_call: TRBJ2-2; clone_size: NA; d_call: NA; cdr3_aa: CSVSSGTGELFF; cdr3_nt: TGCAGCGTTTCTTCCGGCACCGGGGAGCTGTTTTTT
v_call: TRBV12-3/TRBV12-4; j_call: TRBJ2-7; clone_size: few; d_call: TRBD2; cdr3_aa: CASSSRTGGYEQYF; cdr3_nt: TGTGCCAGCAGCTCCCGGACGGGGGGCTACGAGCAGTACTTC
v_call: TRBV5-4; j_call: TRBJ2-5; clone_size: NA; d_call: NA; cdr3_aa: CASSLRGAETQYF; cdr3_nt: TGTGCCAGCAGCTTGCGGGGGGCAGAGACCCAGTACTTC
v_call: TRBV4-3; j_call: TRBJ2-3; clone_size: NA; d_call: NA; cdr3_aa: CASSQDPVTDTQYF; cdr3_nt: TGCGCCAGCAGCCAAGATCCAGTCACAGATACGCAGTATTTT
v_call: TRBV7-3; j_call: TRBJ2-3; clone_size: few; d_call: NA; cdr3_aa: CASSFLPGAGDTQYF; cdr3_nt: TGTGCCAGCAGCTTCTTACCAGGGGCCGGAGATACGCAGTATTTT
v_call: TRBV6-1; j_call: TRBJ1-1; clone_size: NA; d_call: TRBD1; cdr3_aa: CASRNSGTGGAYGTFF; cdr3_nt: TGTGCCAGCAGGAATTCCGGGACAGGGGGCGCCTACGGGACTTTCTTT
v_call: TRBV15; j_call: TRBJ2-5; clone_size: NA; d_call: NA; cdr3_aa: CATRRAPRYQETQYF; cdr3_nt: TGTGCCACCCGCAGAGCCCCCCGGTACCAAGAGACCCAGTACTTC
v_call: TRBV7-2; j_call: TRBJ2-7; clone_size: many; d_call: NA; cdr3_aa: CASSPNRVQEQYF; cdr3_nt: TGTGCCAGCAGCCCCAACAGGGTGCAAGAGCAGTACTTC
v_call: TRBV9; j_call: TRBJ1-5; clone_size: NA; d_call: TRBD1; cdr3_aa: CASSVGGGPGSQPQHF; cdr3_nt: TGTGCCAGCAGCGTCGGAGGGGGCCCGGGGAGTCAGCCCCAGCATTTT
v_call: TRBV2; j_call: TRBJ2-3; clone_size: few; d_call: NA; cdr3_aa: CASSERPAGTQYF; cdr3_nt: TGTGCCAGCAGTGAAAGACCCGCGGGTACGCAGTATTTT
v_call: TRBV18; j_call: TRBJ2-7; clone_size: many; d_call: NA; cdr3_aa: CASSLGLVSSYEQYF; cdr3_nt: TGTGCCAGCTCGCTTGGTTTGGTGAGCTCCTACGAGCAGTACTTC
v_call: TRBV20-1; j_call: TRBJ2-1; clone_size: many; d_call: NA; cdr3_aa: CSASPRDGVYNEQFF; cdr3_nt: TGCAGTGCTAGCCCGCGGGACGGGGTCTACAATGAGCAGTTCTTC